Listed here are 19 T cell receptor beta chains from one sample, sequenced in a study of HIV-infected patients and healthy controls. Whole blood was used without fractionation, so all unsorted peripheral T cells were included. Alpha and beta constant-region primers primed reverse transcription of 500 to 550 ng RNA. Using multiplexing indices, alpha and beta chain libraries were generated apart by chain-specific third strand synthesis. TCRdb re-called the 5' RACE reads through MiXCR, storing one row per CDR3 protein. The sample lists 8,500 to 11,000 distinct CDR3 sequences, 7.5% to 9% occurring once. Sequenced sample: blood. The receptors come from an adult in good health.

By share, this clonotype counts as medium-sized. The chain carries TRBV12-3 or TRBV12-4 and TRBJ1-1; no definite D call. The V and J ends lost 3 bases and 1 base respectively, with 6 bases between them. The CDR3 length is 13 residues. CDR3 amino acids: CASSFRQNTEAFF. Written as DNA, the CDR3 is TGTGCCAGCAGTTTTCGTCAGAACACTGAAGCTTTCTTT.

By share of the sample, this clonotype is medium-sized. V gene TRBV29-1 combines with J gene TRBJ2-3; TRBD2 aligns across 8 bases. The trim removed 1 base at V and 2 bases at J, leaving 5 bases unmatched. This CDR3 spans 15 amino acids. CDR1 and CDR2 from the germline V gene are SQVTM and ANQGSEA. CDR3 sequence (DNA): TGCAGCGTTGAAGGAGGGCGGGGGGTCACAGATACGCAGTATTTT. This encodes CSVEGGRGVTDTQYF.

This clonotype is termed medium-sized. The genes are TRBV5-4 and TRBJ2-5, with a tentative D call TRBD1 (6 bases). The germline CDR1 and CDR2 sequences are SGHNT and YYREEE (reference sequence). The CDR3 is 16 residues long. V lost 1 base and J 3 bases, leaving 16 bases between the germline ends. The CDR3 reads CASSLLTGRPEETQYF. CDR3 nucleotide sequence: TGTGCCAGCAGCTTGCTGACAGGACGTCCTGAAGAGACCCAGTACTTC.

In this sample, this clonotype is medium-sized. The CDR3 coding sequence is TGTGCCATCAACGACAGGGGAAGCAATCAGCCCCAGCATTTT. Translation gives CAINDRGSNQPQHF. The gene calls are TRBV10-3 and TRBJ1-5, with 8 bases matching TRBD1. The germline gives CDR1 ENHRY, CDR2 SYGVKD. The CDR3 covers 14 residues. V was clipped by 7 bases and J by 1 base; unmatched bases: 3.

The chain combines TRBV30 with TRBJ1-1; 9 bases are a match to TRBD1. Trimming cost V 3 bases and J 3 bases; bases outside gene matches: 5. The CDR3 has 14 residues. The germline gives CDR1 GTSNPN, CDR2 SVGIG (reference sequence). CDR3 nucleotides: TGTGCCTGGAGGGTTTACAGGGGGCACACTGAAGCTTTCTTT. Its protein is CAWRVYRGHTEAFF.

There are many counts of this clonotype. The chain carries TRBV12-3 or TRBV12-4 and TRBJ2-3; D is possibly TRBD1 or TRBD2 (6 bases each). This CDR3 region has 14 residues. V was cut by 3 bases and J by 1 base, with 8 bases left in between. The CDR3 spells CASSLGGGTDTQYF. CDR3 DNA: TGTGCCAGCAGTTTGGGGGGCGGCACAGATACGCAGTATTTT.

The gene calls are TRBV10-3 and TRBJ2-3; D gene uncertain. Germline CDR1 ENHRY, CDR2 SYGVKD. The CDR3 runs to 11 residues. Trimming pared 11 bases from V and 1 base from J, leaving 7 bases between. The CDR3 DNA sequence: TGTGCCTCCCGGGGCACAGATACGCAGTATTTT. Translation: CASRGTDTQYF.

This clonotype was counted many times. The CDR3 DNA reads TGTGCCAGCAGCTTGGACAGGGGGCCTTATGGCTACACCTTC. Its protein is CASSLDRGPYGYTF. The chain employs TRBV7-2 and TRBJ1-2; 11 bases are a match to TRBD1. The CDR3 contains 14 residues. Trimming removed 3 bases from V and 5 bases from J; junction bases left unmatched: 2. Germline-derived CDR1 and CDR2 are SGHTA and FQGNSA.

The gene calls are TRBV2 and TRBJ1-6; D gene unclear. Trimming removed 5 bases at V and 0 bases at J, with 11 bases between. Germline V gene sequence: CDR1 SNHLY, CDR2 FYNNEI. The CDR3 length is 16 residues. The CDR3 coding sequence is TGTGCCAGCAGTCTTGGGCCTCCCTCCTATAATTCACCCCTCCACTTT. Its translation: CASSLGPPSYNSPLHF.

This clonotype showed up many times. The chain carries TRBV12-5 and TRBJ1-1; D is ambiguous. With 6 bases removed from V and 0 bases from J, the gap between germline ends came to 26 bases. The germline V gene has CDR1 LGHNT and CDR2 FRNRAP. The CDR3 length is 19 residues. CDR3 loop: CASGTLIRRKTRMNTEAFF. The CDR3 DNA sequence: TGTGCTAGTGGGACGTTGATTCGCAGGAAGACCAGAATGAACACTGAAGCTTTCTTT.

The chain carries TRBV14 and TRBJ2-2, with D perhaps matching TRBD1 (5 bases). The CDR3 covers 15 residues. Germline V lookup: CDR1 SGHDN, CDR2 FVKESK. Trimming removed 0 bases at V and 0 bases at J, with 5 bases between. The CDR3 reads CASSQEQANTGELFF. The CDR3 DNA reads TGTGCCAGCAGCCAAGAACAGGCGAACACCGGGGAGCTGTTTTTT.

Many counts were recorded for this clonotype. The genes are TRBV5-5 and TRBJ2-5; 8 nucleotides agree with TRBD2. Losses at the gene ends were 4 bases for V and 5 bases for J; bases not matched to a gene: 10. Germline CDR1 reads SGHKS; CDR2 reads YYEKEE (reference sequence). The length of the CDR3 is 15 residues. CDR3 nucleotide sequence: TGTGCCAGCAGCGATCCGGGGGGGCCTTCTGAGACCCAGTACTTC. Translating gives CASSDPGGPSETQYF.

This clonotype is deemed medium-sized. The chain couples TRBV15 to TRBJ1-1; D is undetermined. This CDR3 comprises 14 residues. Trimming removed 1 base from V and 5 bases from J, with 11 bases in between. From germline, CDR1 is LNHNV and CDR2 YYDKDF (reference sequence). The CDR3 DNA follows: TGTGCCACCAGCAGAGCCTCAGTGGTTACTGAAGCTTTCTTT. It codes for CATSRASVVTEAFF.

Many counts were recorded for this clonotype. This rearrangement joins TRBV28 to TRBJ1-2; 7 bases are a match to TRBD1. Germline values: CDR1 MDHEN, CDR2 SYDVKM. The trim removed 5 bases at V and 8 bases at J, leaving 5 bases unmatched. The CDR3 has 12 amino acids. The CDR3 region is CASSPQGLGYTF. In DNA, the CDR3 is TGTGCCAGCAGTCCACAGGGGTTGGGCTACACCTTC.

This clonotype was detected only a few times. V usage is TRBV4-2 and J usage is TRBJ2-2, with 9 bases that match TRBD2. With 4 bases clipped from V and 1 base from J, the junction kept 4 bases outside the gene matches. The CDR3 spans 16 residues. Germline V CDR1 and CDR2: LGHNA, YNFKEQ. CDR3 DNA: TGTGCCAGCAGCCGCGGAGCGGGGGGGAACACCGGGGAGCTGTTTTTT. It codes for CASSRGAGGNTGELFF.

Within the sample, this clonotype is medium-sized. This chain joins TRBV7-6 and TRBJ1-1; a weak D match, TRBD1 (5 bases). Trimming shortened V by 5 bases and J by 2 bases, and 18 bases separated the two germline ends. CDR1 and CDR2 (germline): SGHVS, FNYEAQ. There are 16 residues in the CDR3. DNA for the CDR3: TGTGCCAGCAGCCAACACCTGGGGGGGGGAAACACTGAAGCTTTCTTT. Translating it yields CASSQHLGGGNTEAFF.

This clonotype is medium-sized. The V and J genes are TRBV6-5 and TRBJ1-5; D gene uncertain. Trimming left V 4 bases short and J 2 bases short, with 15 bases between. CDR3 length equals 16 residues. Per germline, CDR1 MNHEY and CDR2 SVGAGI. The CDR3 nucleotides are TGTGCCAGCAGTTCCCTCCCGAAGGGCCGCAATCAGCCCCAGCATTTT. Its translation: CASSSLPKGRNQPQHF.

Ten or more counts support this clonotype. The V call is TRBV3-1, the J call TRBJ1-2; D might be TRBD1 (5 bases). There are 14 residues in the CDR3. Germline V gives CDR1 LGHDT, CDR2 YNNKEL (reference sequence). The germline V and J ends were trimmed by 0 bases and 4 bases, with 9 bases remaining between them. The CDR3 DNA reads TGTGCCAGCAGCCAAGAGCTGGGGCGCTATGGCTACACCTTC. Translated: CASSQELGRYGYTF. The variable domain in full, with the rest retrieved from reference TRBV3-1 and TRBJ1-2, is DTAVSQTPKYLVTQMGNDKSIKCEQNLGHDTMYWYKQDSKKFLKIMFSYNNKELIINETVPNRFSPKSPDKAHLNLHINSLELGDSAVYFCASSQELGRYGYTFGSGTRLTVV.

By share, this clonotype counts as medium-sized. This sequence joins TRBV20-1 and TRBJ1-5; D is unclear. The CDR3 length is 14 residues. The ends were cut back, 2 bases at V and 9 bases at J, with 17 bases in the middle. Germline V gives CDR1 DFQATT, CDR2 SNEGSKA (reference sequence). The DNA of the CDR3 is TGCAGTGCTAGATCCCGGGATGCGGCATCGCCCCAGCATTTT. This codes for CSARSRDAASPQHF.